The clone carrying this T cell receptor beta chain was found many times. As yet, its antigen is unknown. How the authors handled the data: Individual samples carried between roughly 23,224 and 750,000 TCRs, with 95,638 as the median. Each CDR3 protein is one row after TCRdb ran MiXCR on the RACE reads. The V and J calls here are based on TCRdb, not the publication. The repertoire holds about 110,000 distinct CDR3 sequences, with 9.2% as singletons. These data originate in a study of human T cells and chemical hapten exposure. Study findings and constraints: Expanded TCRs showed more large CDR3 clusters than pre-sensitization or healthy control sets. DPC sensitization produced no change in TCRs with frequency above 1 in 1000.

The time point denotes: patch test 2, 6 weeks after DPC sensitization. Described treatment: therapeutic diphenylcyclopropenone sensitization with weekly scalp DPC. Blood collection happened ahead of applying each patch test. CDR3 length: 16 residues. CDR1 and CDR2 (germline): SQVTM, ANQGSEA. The junction had 5 bases not matched to a gene; V was cut back by 1 base and J by 4 bases. The clonotype comes from a woman in her forties with alopecia areata. Some clones in this sample may be carry-over from other donors' samples. The sample was whole blood, taken in connection with sensitization to the hapten diphenylcyclopropenone (DPC). V is TRBV29-1 and J is TRBJ2-2; 11 nucleotides line up with TRBD1. The CDR3 here is CSVEVRTGGFTGELFF. The CDR3 nucleotides read TGCAGCGTTGAAGTAAGGACAGGGGGCTTCACCGGGGAGCTGTTTTTT.